The T cell receptor beta chain under discussion was sequenced for a study of cytomegalovirus exposure and HLA in healthy donors. Vbeta (60) and Jbeta (13) primers were used in the PCR. Sequenced by immunoSEQ multiplex PCR; TCRdb stores in-frame clones only, minus some. In the table there are about 90,000 clones, 70% to 80% of which are singletons. Concerning this clone: Its antigen is not known.

From germline, CDR1 is SGHDT and CDR2 YYEEEE. The length of the CDR3 is 13 residues. V lost 4 bases and J lost 6, with 10 bases in between. Whole-study findings and limits: Later on, an analysis found that several of the most significant clusters appeared to be linked to common viral pathogens, which included parvovirus B19.

Specimen: PBMCs. The source is a man aged 30-40 years in good health and CMV-seropositive. The V call is TRBV5-6, the J call TRBJ2-2; D unresolved. The CDR3 DNA reads TGTGCCAGCAGCCCCCTGGGCCCCGGGGAGCTGTTTTTT. This gives the protein CASSPLGPGELFF. Looking up the rest from reference TRBV5-6 and TRBJ2-2 gives the full variable domain: DAGVTQSPTHLIKTRGQQVTLRCSPKSGHDTVSWYQQALGQGPQFIFQYYEEEERQRGNFPDRFSGHQFPNYSSELNVNALLLGDSALYLCASSPLGPGELFFGEGSRLTVL.